A single sample is the source of the 7 T cell receptor beta chains below, sequenced in a study of blood T cells in healthy people across ages. Primers used in a second PCR of about 6 to 11 cycles were a sample-barcoded 5' primer and a J-beta primer mix. TCRdb redid the calling of the 5' RACE reads with MiXCR, one entry per CDR3 protein. The sample has over a million distinct CDR3 sequences, roughly 45% seen once. The sample was blood. Receptor source: a woman between 18 and 29 years old in good health.

This clonotype was detected a few times. The chain links TRBV6-1 to TRBJ2-5; TRBD2 might be the D (6 bases). CDR1 MNHNS and CDR2 SASEGT come from the germline V gene. This CDR3 has 15 residues. Trimming stripped 3 bases from V and 5 bases from J, with 16 bases between. CDR3 nucleotides: TGTGCCAGCAGTGAGGGGTTGACTAGTCCGGAGACCCAGTACTTC. Protein: CASSEGLTSPETQYF.

This clonotype was picked up a small number of times. The chain carries TRBV11-2 and TRBJ2-3; the D gene is possibly TRBD2 (5 bases). V was pared by 5 bases and J by 0 bases, with 15 bases between. Germline CDR1 SGHAT, CDR2 FQNNGV. This CDR3 is 16 amino acids long. The chain's CDR3 is CASSPWGSVSTDTQYF. In DNA form, the CDR3 reads TGTGCCAGCAGCCCCTGGGGTAGCGTTAGCACAGATACGCAGTATTTT.

CDR3 loop: CASSLEAGTGPIEQYF. In nucleotides, the CDR3 is TGTGCCAGCAGTTTAGAGGCCGGGACAGGGCCCATCGAGCAGTACTTC. This chain connects TRBV12-3 or TRBV12-4 to TRBJ2-7, with TRBD1 identical over 9 bases. With V trimmed by 1 base and J by 6 bases, 10 bases remained unmatched. This CDR3 contains 16 residues.

The rearrangement joins TRBV2 to TRBJ2-7; D gene ambiguous. Germline loops: CDR1 SNHLY, CDR2 FYNNEI. V was clipped by 10 bases and J by 2 bases, with 9 bases between them. This CDR3 is 11 amino acids long. CDR3 loop: CATTLTYEQYF. CDR3 nucleotides: TGTGCCACCACTCTGACCTACGAGCAGTACTTC.

The chain links TRBV6-5 to TRBJ1-2; D may be TRBD1 (5 bases). The CDR3 spans 15 residues. V lost 5 bases to trimming and J lost 2 bases, with 15 bases between them. Germline V CDR1 and CDR2: MNHEY, SVGAGI. The CDR3 DNA reads TGTGCCAGCAGTCGCTTGGGGCAGAGCAACTATGGCTACACCTTC. Encoded protein: CASSRLGQSNYGYTF.

This clonotype was counted between two and nine times. The rearrangement joins TRBV5-1 to TRBJ2-7; D call uncertain. The CDR3 is 11 residues long. Germline CDR1 is SGHRS and CDR2 is YFSETQ. The V gene lost 3 bases and the J gene lost 10 bases, with 11 bases spanning the gap. CDR3 sequence (DNA): TGCGCCAGCAGCTCATCTAGTATCCAGTACTTC. This sequence encodes CASSSSSIQYF.

The V gene is TRBV6-1, the J gene TRBJ2-1, with unresolved D. V was shortened by 0 bases and J by 10 bases, with 13 bases between the two germline ends. CDR1 is MNHNS, CDR2 SASEGT, per germline. The CDR3 spans 14 residues. CDR3 nucleotide sequence: TGTGCCAGCAGTGAAGCGTTTAGTGGGCGGGAGCAGTTCTTC. Encoded protein: CASSEAFSGREQFF.